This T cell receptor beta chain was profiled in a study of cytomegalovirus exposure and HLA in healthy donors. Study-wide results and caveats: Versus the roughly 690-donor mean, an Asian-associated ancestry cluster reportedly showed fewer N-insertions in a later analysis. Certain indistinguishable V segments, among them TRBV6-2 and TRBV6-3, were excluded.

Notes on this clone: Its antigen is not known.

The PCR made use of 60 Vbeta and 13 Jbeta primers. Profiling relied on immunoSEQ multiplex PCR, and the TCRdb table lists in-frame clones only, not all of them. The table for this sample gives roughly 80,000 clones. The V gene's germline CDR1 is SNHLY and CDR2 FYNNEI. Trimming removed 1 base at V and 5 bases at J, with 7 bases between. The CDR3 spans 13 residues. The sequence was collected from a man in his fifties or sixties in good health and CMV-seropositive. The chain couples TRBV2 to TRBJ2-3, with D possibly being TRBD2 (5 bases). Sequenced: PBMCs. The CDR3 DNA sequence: TGTGCCAGCAGTGAAGACCGGGAAGATACGCAGTATTTT. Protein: CASSEDREDTQYF.